Included here is one T cell receptor (beta chain) sequence, with context. Its antigen is not known. The data were produced by immunoSEQ multiplex PCR, yet TCRdb's version contains in-frame clones alone and is incomplete. This sample yields 20,000 or so clones, of which 80% to 90% are seen a single time; under 2% belongs to the top ten. This CDR3 is built from 15 residues. The germline gives CDR1 MGHRA, CDR2 YSYEKL. V trimming: 0 bases; J trimming: 6 bases; junction bases outside the gene matches: 3. Methotrexate plus calcineurin inhibitor accompanied controls' myeloablative marrow transplants; sampling was 1 year later. This entry belongs to a study of T cells after posttransplantation cyclophosphamide. Findings and limits, study-wide: Donor-recipient repertoire similarity was low at 1-2 months, rising over year one.

The source of this sequence is a female patient aged 30 to 45 who received an allogeneic stem cell transplant from an unrelated donor, was CMV-positive, and had acute and chronic GVHD. Among the T cells, some may be from the graft donor. The chain is built from TRBV4-1 and TRBJ2-4; 9 bases align to TRBD2. This specimen consisted of PBMCs, obtained 350 to 400 days after allogeneic stem cell transplant with calcineurin inhibitor and methotrexate. CDR3: CASSQDPTSGNIQYF. The DNA for the CDR3 is TGCGCCAGCAGCCAAGATCCGACTAGCGGAAACATTCAGTACTTC.